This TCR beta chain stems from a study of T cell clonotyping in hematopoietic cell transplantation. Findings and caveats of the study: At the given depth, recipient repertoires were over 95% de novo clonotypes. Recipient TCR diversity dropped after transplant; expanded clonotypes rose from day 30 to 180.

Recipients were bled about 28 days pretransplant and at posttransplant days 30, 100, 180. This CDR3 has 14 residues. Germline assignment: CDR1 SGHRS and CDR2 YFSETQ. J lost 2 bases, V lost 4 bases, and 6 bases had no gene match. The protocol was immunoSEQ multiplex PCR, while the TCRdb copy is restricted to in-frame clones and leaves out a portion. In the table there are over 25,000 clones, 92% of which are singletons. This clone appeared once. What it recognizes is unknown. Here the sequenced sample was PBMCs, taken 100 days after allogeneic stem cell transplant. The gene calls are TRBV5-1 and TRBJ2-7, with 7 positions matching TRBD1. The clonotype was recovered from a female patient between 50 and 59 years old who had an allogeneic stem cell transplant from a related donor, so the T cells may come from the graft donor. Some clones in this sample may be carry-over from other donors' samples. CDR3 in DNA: TGCGCCAGCAGCCTTAACAGGGGTACCTACGAGCAGTACTTC. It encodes CASSLNRGTYEQYF.